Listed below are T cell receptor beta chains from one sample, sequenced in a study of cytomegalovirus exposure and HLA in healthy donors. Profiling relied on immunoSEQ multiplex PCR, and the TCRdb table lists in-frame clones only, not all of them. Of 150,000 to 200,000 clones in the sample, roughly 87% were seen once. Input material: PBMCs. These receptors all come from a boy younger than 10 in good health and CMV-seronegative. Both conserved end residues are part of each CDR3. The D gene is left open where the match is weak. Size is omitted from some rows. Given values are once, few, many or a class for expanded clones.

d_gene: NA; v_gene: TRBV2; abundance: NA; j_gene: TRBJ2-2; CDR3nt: TGTGCCAGCAACGGACTTAACACCGGGGAGCTGTTTTTT; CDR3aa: CASNGLNTGELFF
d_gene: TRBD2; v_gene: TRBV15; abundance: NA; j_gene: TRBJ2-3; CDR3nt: TGTGCCACCAGCAGGAACAGCGGGGGGGCCGTGGATACGCAGTATTTT; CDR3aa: CATSRNSGGAVDTQYF
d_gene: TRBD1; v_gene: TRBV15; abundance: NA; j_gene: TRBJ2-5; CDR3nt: TGTGCCACCAGCAGAGAGGGGACAGGGCAAGAGACCCAGTACTTC; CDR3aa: CATSREGTGQETQYF
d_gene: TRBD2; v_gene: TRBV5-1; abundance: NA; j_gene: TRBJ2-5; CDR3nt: TGCGCCAGTAGCATGGGACTAGCGGAAGAGACCCAGTACTTC; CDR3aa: CASSMGLAEETQYF
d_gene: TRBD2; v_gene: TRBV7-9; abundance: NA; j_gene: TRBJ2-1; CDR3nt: TGTGCCAGCAGCTCCCCCGGGACTAGCGGGAAAGGGAACGGGTTCTTC; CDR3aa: CASSSPGTSGKGNGFF
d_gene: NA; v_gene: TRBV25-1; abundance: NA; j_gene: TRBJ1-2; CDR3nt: TGTGCCAGCAGTGAGGTCGGTGGCTACACCTTC; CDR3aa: CASSEVGGYTF
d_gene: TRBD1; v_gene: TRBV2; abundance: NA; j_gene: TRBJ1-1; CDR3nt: TGTGCCAGCAGCCCAGAATCCGCCAGGGGGCGCGGCACTGAAGCTTTCTTT; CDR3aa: CASSPESARGRGTEAFF
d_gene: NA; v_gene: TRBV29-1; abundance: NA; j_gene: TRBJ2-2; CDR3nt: TGCAGCGCTGAGTCTAGAAACACCGGGGAGCTGTTTTTT; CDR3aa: CSAESRNTGELFF
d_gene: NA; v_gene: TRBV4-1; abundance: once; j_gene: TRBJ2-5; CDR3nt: TGCGCCAGCAGCCAAAATAGCGTTTGGGAGACCCAGTACTTC; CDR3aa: CASSQNSVWETQYF
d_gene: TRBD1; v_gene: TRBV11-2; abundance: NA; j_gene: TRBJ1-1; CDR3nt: TGTGCCAGCAGCCCCCGGGACAGGGGGCTGAACACTGAAGCTTTCTTT; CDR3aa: CASSPRDRGLNTEAFF
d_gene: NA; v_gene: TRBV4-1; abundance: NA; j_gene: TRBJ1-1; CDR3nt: TGCGCCAGCAGCCAAGGGGGCCCCTACACTGAAGCTTTCTTT; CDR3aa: CASSQGGPYTEAFF
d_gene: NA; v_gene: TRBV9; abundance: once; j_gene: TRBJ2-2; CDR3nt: TGTGCCAGCAGCGCAGGAACGAACACCGGGGAGCTGTTTTTT; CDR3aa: CASSAGTNTGELFF
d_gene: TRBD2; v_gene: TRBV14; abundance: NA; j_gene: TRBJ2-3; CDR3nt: TGTGCCAGCAGCCAGACTTTTACTAGCGGAGACACAGATACGCAGTATTTT; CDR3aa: CASSQTFTSGDTDTQYF
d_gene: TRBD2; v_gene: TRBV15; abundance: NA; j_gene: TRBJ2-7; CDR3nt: TGTGCCACCAGCATACACGGTGATAGCGGGGCGGGCAACGAGCAGTACTTC; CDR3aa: CATSIHGDSGAGNEQYF
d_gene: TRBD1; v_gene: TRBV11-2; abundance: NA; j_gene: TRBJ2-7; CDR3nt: TGTGCCAGCAGCGATCGGGACAGGGCCTCCTACGAGCAGTACTTC; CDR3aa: CASSDRDRASYEQYF
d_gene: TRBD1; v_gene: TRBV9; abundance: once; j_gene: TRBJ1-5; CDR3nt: TGTGCCAGCAGCGAACAGGGGGAAAGAAATCAGCCCCAGCATTTT; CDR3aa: CASSEQGERNQPQHF
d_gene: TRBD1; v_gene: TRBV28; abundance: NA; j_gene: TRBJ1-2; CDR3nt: TGTGCCAGCAGCACCCAAGGGACAGCCTATGGCTACACCTTC; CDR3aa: CASSTQGTAYGYTF
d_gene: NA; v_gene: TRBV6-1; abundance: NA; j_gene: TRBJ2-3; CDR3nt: TGTGCCAGCAGTCTCCCGAGGAAAAGCACAGATACGCAGTATTTT; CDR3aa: CASSLPRKSTDTQYF
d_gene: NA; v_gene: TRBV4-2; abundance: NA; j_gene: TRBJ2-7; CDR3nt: TGTGCCAGCAGCCAAGAGGGGGCAGGGGGGAGCTACGAGCAGTACTTC; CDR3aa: CASSQEGAGGSYEQYF
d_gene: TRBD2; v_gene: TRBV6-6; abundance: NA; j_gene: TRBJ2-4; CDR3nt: TGTGCCAGCAGTTACACGGGACTAGCGGGAGTTAACATTCAGTACTTC; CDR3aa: CASSYTGLAGVNIQYF
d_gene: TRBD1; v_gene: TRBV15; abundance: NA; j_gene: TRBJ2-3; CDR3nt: TGTGCCACCAGCACTTCGAAGGGGGCGCTTTCAGATACGCAGTATTTT; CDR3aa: CATSTSKGALSDTQYF
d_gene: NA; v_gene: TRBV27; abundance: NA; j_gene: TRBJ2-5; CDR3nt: TGTGCCAGCAGCCCTGATGGGCAGTATCAAGAGACCCAGTACTTC; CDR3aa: CASSPDGQYQETQYF